The sequence of this TCR beta chain was determined in a study of blood T cell repertoires in COVID-19. This CDR3 is 19 amino acids long. CDR1 is LGHNA, CDR2 YNFKEQ, per germline. The V and J ends lost 0 bases and 0 bases, in that order; junction bases with no gene match: 11. In the original processing: Counts of nucleated cells, estimated from reference gene primer amplification, were obtained. The protocol was immunoSEQ multiplex PCR, while the TCRdb copy is restricted to in-frame clones and leaves out a portion. The DNA gave D and trimming, while V, J and clone size come from that table. Among 60,000 or so clones listed, nearly 90% were seen once.

The genes are TRBV4-2 and TRBJ2-7; the match to TRBD2 covers 10 bases. Sequencing input: peripheral blood. The origin of this receptor is a man aged 55 to 69 with acute or convalescent COVID-19. The CDR3: CASSQEAGGGLAFSYEQYF. CDR3 nucleotides: TGTGCCAGCAGCCAAGAGGCAGGCGGGGGACTAGCGTTCTCCTACGAGCAGTACTTC.